Listed here is a single T cell receptor (beta chain). There is no known antigen for this receptor. No quality values exist for individual bases; no much larger clone is one base distant. This sample stems from a study of read filtering for tumor transcriptome and immune sequencing (dated by TCRdb to 2019 to 2021). Background on the whole study: Of the patients in the cohort, under 20 were male and fewer than 15 were female, and their mean age was 65.9 years, with a range of about 40 to 85. A main aim was a read-filtering strategy for immune repertoire data, specifically whether clonotypes supported by a single read should be removed. By revised international staging, about 8 patients were R-ISS I, 16 were R-ISS II and 6 or 7 were R-ISS III. After DNase treatment, whole-transcriptome libraries were prepared using the TruSeq RNA Access Library Prep Kit. TCR-region mapped reads per sample ranged from about 3.5 to 10.27 million with IR-seq versus only roughly 80 to 1273 with RNA-seq. The study compared TCR repertoires from targeted immune repertoire sequencing and bulk whole-transcriptome sequencing run on the same bone marrow samples. What the authors observed across the whole study: In IR-seq, single-read clonotypes were roughly 84% of clonotypes but around 3.6% of total reads; in RNA-seq they were approximately 73% of clonotypes and 35% to 55% of reads. When single-read clonotypes were removed, the proportions of shared clonotypes in IR-seq and RNA-seq correlated more strongly. IR-seq captured clonotypes at much higher depth and more reliably than RNA-seq, and smaller IR-seq throughput sufficed to identify most shared clonotypes. The sorted CD138-negative fraction was a mixed bone marrow immune population, not purified T cells.

TCR libraries were built from 400 to 450 ng RNA with the Immunoverse kit, using molecular barcoded adaptors covering alpha/delta and beta/gamma chains. The same RNA used for transcriptome sequencing was used for TCR library preparation. Sequencing of TCR libraries was carried out on an Illumina HiSeq 4000 with 2 x 150 cycles. The source study handled its data this way. Using MiXCR, which included quality filtering and error correction, TCR reads were aligned to human V, D, J and C references and then assembled into CDR3 clonotypes. The tcR package in R was used for analysis of clonotype counts and gene usage diversity. For inspection of raw mapping reads, RNA-seq reads were mapped by STAR aligner version 2.5.3a onto GRCh37 of the human genome. To test how sequencing depth affects detected clonotypes, IR-seq fastq files were randomly downsampled with Seqtk 1.3. The raw public reads went through TCRdb reprocessing: fastp at Q25, MiXCR clone calling, in-frame beta chains kept. Rows with one shared CDR3 protein collapse into an entry with the most common genes and DNA. What appears here as the V and J calls and clone size reflects TCRdb's work, not the paper's. Within this sample are over 55,000 distinct CDR3 sequences, with approximately 13% of them counted one time only. Of the sample, approximately 47% falls within the top ten clones.

Bone marrow was sampled from every patient at the time of active disease. Ficoll-Hypaque density gradient centrifugation was used to isolate the bone marrow mononuclear cells. To remove myeloma plasma cells, the cells were labeled with CD138 magnetic microbeads on a MACS separator, and CD138-negative cells were then collected by negative selection. Flow cytometry on an Attune NxT with CD138 antibodies was used to check the purity of the isolated cells. Total RNA was extracted using TRIzol reagent and was quantified on a NanoDrop spectrophotometer. For each patient, the CD138-negative bone marrow sample underwent paired RNA-seq and IR-seq. This clonotype originated in a donor over 35 with multiple myeloma. Sequencing input: a population of CD138-negative cells sorted from bone marrow. This specimen's cell subset or site label, interpreted: bone marrow mononuclear cells depleted of CD138+ plasma/myeloma cells by negative magnetic selection.

The CDR3 has the sequence CASSSGAASYYEQFF. In nucleotides, the sequence is TGTGCCAGTAGTTCGGGGGCGGCTAGCTATTATGAGCAGTTCTTC. The chain joins TRBV19 to TRBJ2-1; the D gene is possibly TRBD1 or TRBD2, with 6 bases matching each. The CDR3, from cysteine to phenylalanine, totals 15 residues. Just the 45-base CDR3 DNA is kept, in frame starting at base 1. Relative to germline, V is 5 bases shorter and J is 8 bases shorter, with 19 bases between their ends. The germline V gene (reference sequence) sets CDR1 to LNHDA and CDR2 to SQIVND.